Sequencing of this T cell receptor (beta chain) was carried out in a study of regulatory T cells in long-lasting Graves disease. Study-level points and caveats: Samples came from peripheral blood alone, without thyroid tissue. Favored gene segments in persistent disease were TRBV28, TRBJ1-2 and TRBJ2-5.

V was cut by 6 bases and J by 4 bases, with 15 bases left in between. Germline CDR1 is MDHEN and CDR2 is SYDVKM. The CDR3 sequence is 14 residues long. Regarding time point: persistent/refractory GD, antithyroid drugs over 5 years with positive TRAb. Researchers made the TCR library from RNA that was extracted from PBMCs. The sample holds many counts of this clonotype. No antigen is known for it. Relying on iRepertoire HTBI primers and Arm-PCR of CDR3 regions, the team built TCR beta libraries. Via MiXCR, TCRdb re-called the multiplex PCR reads, giving one row per CDR3 protein. Found here are 600,000 to 850,000 distinct CDR3 sequences, 30% of them singletons; the top ten hold roughly 40%.

The sequence was obtained from a female donor with Graves disease. The rearrangement links TRBV28 to TRBJ1-2, with D uncertain. The sample consisted of peripheral blood mononuclear cells (PBMCs), taken when the disease was refractory, from a patient treated with antithyroid drugs. CDR3 DNA sequence: TGTGCCAGCAGCCAAACGTGGGTCGGCTATGGCTACACCTTC. Its protein is CASSQTWVGYGYTF.